One and the same sample provided the 12 T cell receptor beta chains below, sequenced in a study of blood T cell repertoires in COVID-19. The table came from immunoSEQ multiplex PCR; TCRdb's copy has only in-frame clones and leaves some out. The data contain about 55,000 clones, around 92% of them singletons. The sequenced material came from peripheral blood. The receptors originated from a man aged 50-60 years with active COVID-19.

This rearrangement joins TRBV11-2 to TRBJ2-1; weak D call: TRBD2 (6 bases). The CDR3 runs 16 residues. The V gene's germline CDR1 is SGHAT and CDR2 FQNNGV. Trimming removed 4 bases from V and 5 bases from J, with 18 bases in between. The CDR3 protein is CASSSLGGRSHNEQFF. DNA of the CDR3: TGTGCCAGCAGCTCCCTCGGGGGACGGTCCCACAATGAGCAGTTCTTC.

The CDR3 region has the DNA TGTGCCATCAGCTGGACAGGGAATGGCTACACCTTC. It encodes CAISWTGNGYTF. The J gene is TRBJ1-2, the V gene TRBV10-3; 8 nucleotides match TRBD1. Germline CDR1 reads ENHRY; CDR2 reads SYGVKD. Trimming took 6 bases from V and 6 from J; bases not matched to a gene: 3. The CDR3 length is 12 residues.

This chain uses TRBV7-2 with TRBJ2-3; 8 bases fit TRBD2. Trimming at V came to 0 bases and at J to 0 bases, leaving 5 bases not matched to a gene. CDR1 is SGHTA and CDR2 is FQGNSA in the germline V gene. There are 17 residues in the CDR3. This CDR3 reads CASSLAPSGYSTDTQYF. CDR3 bases: TGTGCCAGCAGCTTAGCCCCTAGCGGGTATAGCACAGATACGCAGTATTTT. The full variable domain, completed using reference TRBV7-2 and TRBJ2-3, is GAGVSQSPSNKVTEKGKDVELRCDPISGHTALYWYRQSLGQGLEFLIYFQGNSAPDKSGLPSDRFSAERTGGSVSTLTIQRTQQEDSAVYLCASSLAPSGYSTDTQYFGPGTRLTVL.

V gene TRBV20-1 combines with J gene TRBJ2-1; TRBD1 might be the D (5 bases). Germline V gene data show CDR1 as DFQATT and CDR2 as SNEGSKA (reference sequence). This CDR3 comprises 14 residues. V was shortened by 3 bases and J by 2 bases, with 11 bases between the two germline ends. This chain's CDR3 is CSASLQAPYNEQFF. DNA of the CDR3: TGCAGTGCTAGTCTACAGGCGCCCTACAATGAGCAGTTCTTC.

This chain uses TRBV2 with TRBJ1-4; 9 nucleotides line up with TRBD1. Trimming removed 2 bases from V and 5 bases from J; junction bases left unmatched: 3. The CDR3 spans 15 residues. The germline V gene has CDR1 SNHLY and CDR2 FYNNEI. CDR3 nucleotide sequence: TGTGCCAGCAGTGAACAGGGACAGGGCAATGAAAAACTGTTTTTT. Translation gives CASSEQGQGNEKLFF.

The genes are TRBV5-1 and TRBJ1-3; D may be TRBD1 (6 bases). Looked up from germline, CDR1 is SGHRS and CDR2 is YFSETQ. The CDR3 loop spans 14 amino acids. V was clipped by 2 bases and J by 1 base, with 7 bases between them. The CDR3 sequence: CASSLRGSGNTIYF. CDR3 in DNA: TGCGCCAGCAGCTTAAGGGGGTCTGGAAACACCATATATTTT.

The chain employs TRBV6-6 and TRBJ2-2; D ambiguous. Trimming removed 7 bases at V and 1 base at J, with 13 bases between. This CDR3 spans 15 amino acids. The germline V gene has CDR1 MNHNY and CDR2 SVGAGI (reference sequence). CDR3 DNA: TGTGCCAGCACCTACCGGGTTCTGAACACCGGGGAGCTGTTTTTT. This encodes CASTYRVLNTGELFF.

V is TRBV5-6 and J is TRBJ1-4; tentative D call: TRBD1 (5 bases). This CDR3 contains 13 residues. CDR1 and CDR2 from the germline V gene are SGHDT and YYEEEE. V lost 1 base to trimming and J lost 8 bases, with 9 bases between them. Written as DNA, the CDR3 is TGTGCCAGCAGCTTGTCCCGGGGGGAAAAACTGTTTTTT. Translated: CASSLSRGEKLFF.

The count of this clone is one. J is TRBJ1-2 and V is TRBV11-2, with 9 bases lining up with TRBD1. V was pared by 3 bases and J by 6 bases, with 8 bases of the junction left unmatched. The CDR3 consists of 15 residues. CDR1 SGHAT and CDR2 FQNNGV come from the germline V gene. Written as DNA, the CDR3 is TGTGCCAGCAGCTTGACGGGACAGGGTTACCATGGCTACACCTTC. Its translation is CASSLTGQGYHGYTF.

A few counts support this clone. The chain links TRBV6-1 to TRBJ2-2; 8 nucleotides agree with TRBD1. Germline CDR1 is MNHNS and CDR2 is SASEGT. Trimming cost V 3 bases and J 8 bases; bases outside gene matches: 5. CDR3 length equals 14 residues. The CDR3 is CASSENYRGGELFF. For the CDR3, the DNA is TGTGCCAGCAGTGAGAACTACAGGGGGGGGGAGCTGTTTTTT.

This chain joins TRBV18 and TRBJ1-1; D is possibly TRBD1 (6 bases). The ends were cut back, 1 base at V and 0 bases at J, with 12 bases in the middle. Germline CDR1 KGHSH, CDR2 LQKENI. This CDR3 spans 16 amino acids. The CDR3 spells CASSPRVGTMNTEAFF. DNA for the CDR3: TGTGCCAGCTCACCACGGGTTGGGACAATGAACACTGAAGCTTTCTTT.

For the CDR3, the DNA is TGTGCCAGCAGCAAACGACTAGCGGGGGACCAAGAGACCCAGTACTTC. It specifies CASSKRLAGDQETQYF. V is TRBV11-1 and J is TRBJ2-5, with 12 bases matching TRBD2. Germline CDR1 and CDR2: SGHAT and FQDESV (reference sequence). The V and J ends lost 5 bases and 0 bases, in that order; junction bases with no gene match: 4. The CDR3 has 16 residues.